This record covers a single T cell receptor (beta chain). These data are taken from a study of blood T cell repertoires in COVID-19. The overall study: From the United States, Italy and Spain came samples of acute and convalescent COVID-19.

This CDR3 comprises 15 residues. J was trimmed by 2 bases and V by 0 bases; bases with no gene match: 4. In germline, CDR1 is SGHRS, CDR2 YFSETQ. The authors' processing: Counts of nucleated cells, estimated from reference gene primer amplification, were obtained. The assay was immunoSEQ multiplex PCR, and TCRdb's table has in-frame clones only and misses some. V and J calls and clone size follow that table, whereas D and trimming were derived from the DNA. The sample lists approximately 150,000 clones, roughly nine tenths seen once, with approximately 2.8% in the top ten. This TCR was recovered from a woman aged 60 to 75 with active COVID-19. The sequencing input was peripheral blood. The rearrangement joins TRBV5-1 to TRBJ1-1, with 7 positions matching TRBD1. The CDR3 is CASSLGDRVNTEAFF. The CDR3 DNA follows: TGCGCCAGCAGCTTGGGGGACAGAGTTAACACTGAAGCTTTCTTT.